These T cell receptor beta chains were read from a single sample in a study of identical twins. TCRdb independently ran MiXCR on the 5' RACE reads; one entry per CDR3 protein. The sample has over 600,000 distinct CDR3 sequences, 21% seen once; the top ten hold approximately 4.5%. The sample was also linked to a second study, of T cells expressing NK-cell markers.

Sequenced: PBMCs. The receptors originated from a woman aged 18-29 years in good health. Both conserved end residues are part of each CDR3. Each record gives: D gene, clone size, V gene, J gene, CDR3 protein, CDR3 DNA. A D gene is named only where the DNA matches it firmly. Size is stated for part of the rows, as once, few or many counts, or as a class when the clone is expanded.

TRBD2	-	TRBV9	TRBJ2-3	CASSVTSGVKPSTDTQYF	TGTGCCAGCAGCGTAACTAGCGGAGTAAAGCCTAGCACAGATACGCAGTATTTT
-	-	TRBV29-1	TRBJ2-1	CSADTSSYNEQFF	TGCAGCGCAGACACCAGCTCCTACAATGAGCAGTTCTTC
TRBD1	-	TRBV29-1	TRBJ2-7	CSAGTGRWYEQYF	TGCAGCGCCGGGACAGGGAGGTGGTACGAGCAGTACTTC
-	many	TRBV9	TRBJ2-1	CASGEGQFF	TGTGCCAGCGGCGAGGGGCAGTTCTTC
-	-	TRBV3-1	TRBJ2-7	CASSHGQYEQYF	TGTGCCAGCAGCCACGGCCAGTACGAGCAGTACTTC
TRBD2	many	TRBV12-3/TRBV12-4	TRBJ2-1	CASSLGLAAYNEQFF	TGTGCCAGCAGTTTGGGACTAGCGGCCTACAATGAGCAGTTCTTC
-	-	TRBV7-2	TRBJ2-7	CASSLISGSPSEQYF	TGTGCCAGCAGCTTAATAAGCGGGTCGCCTTCCGAGCAGTACTTC
-	-	TRBV7-9	TRBJ2-1	CASSFSGTMGKFF	TGTGCCAGCAGCTTTTCCGGGACCATGGGGAAGTTCTTC
-	few	TRBV6-2/TRBV6-3	TRBJ1-2	CASRDDSYGYTF	TGTGCCAGCAGGGACGACAGCTATGGCTACACCTTC
TRBD1	once	TRBV12-5	TRBJ2-3	CASGLMRDGQGLTDTQYF	TGTGCTAGTGGTTTGATGAGAGACGGACAGGGGCTGACAGATACGCAGTATTTT
-	-	TRBV4-1	TRBJ1-1	CASSQIRNTEAFF	TGCGCCAGCAGCCAAATTCGGAACACTGAAGCTTTCTTT
-	-	TRBV7-9	TRBJ2-7	CASSSDFLSDSYEQYF	TGTGCCAGCAGCTCCGACTTCCTCAGTGATTCCTACGAGCAGTACTTC
-	many	TRBV12-3/TRBV12-4	TRBJ1-1	CASRSDSSEAFF	TGTGCCAGCAGATCCGACAGTTCTGAAGCTTTCTTT
TRBD2	few	TRBV20-1	TRBJ2-4	CSASLRGGDIQYF	TGCAGTGCTAGTCTTCGGGGGGGCGACATTCAGTACTTC
TRBD1	-	TRBV20-1	TRBJ2-1	CSARTGGINEQFF	TGCAGTGCCCGGACAGGGGGCATAAATGAGCAGTTCTTC
-	-	TRBV5-1	TRBJ2-1	CASSLAGLAGSSYNEQFF	TGCGCCAGCAGCTTGGCCGGGCTTGCGGGGAGCTCCTACAATGAGCAGTTCTTC
TRBD1	-	TRBV5-5	TRBJ2-1	CASSPRAGTGIYEQFF	TGTGCCAGCAGCCCGAGGGCCGGGACAGGGATATATGAGCAGTTCTTC
-	-	TRBV15	TRBJ2-1	CATSRGLRNNEQFF	TGTGCCACCAGCAGAGGACTGAGGAACAATGAGCAGTTCTTC
-	-	TRBV6-1	TRBJ1-5	CASRAPRGRDQPQHF	TGTGCCAGCAGAGCCCCCAGGGGCCGGGATCAGCCCCAGCATTTT
-	many	TRBV12-3/TRBV12-4	TRBJ2-7	CASSFAGFSYEQYF	TGTGCCAGCAGTTTCGCAGGTTTCTCCTACGAGCAGTACTTC
TRBD2	few	TRBV5-1	TRBJ2-3	CASSFSGGQYF	TGCGCCAGCAGCTTTAGCGGGGGGCAGTATTTT
-	few	TRBV10-3	TRBJ2-5	CAISEPNRGSETQYF	TGTGCCATCAGTGAACCCAATAGAGGGTCGGAGACCCAGTACTTC
TRBD2	few	TRBV5-5	TRBJ2-7	CASSFAPGGDEQYF	TGTGCCAGCAGCTTTGCCCCGGGGGGGGACGAGCAGTACTTC
-	many	TRBV6-2/TRBV6-3	TRBJ2-3	CASSYGVTQYF	TGTGCCAGCAGTTACGGGGTTACGCAGTATTTT
-	-	TRBV20-1	TRBJ2-2	CSAREGGAGELFF	TGCAGTGCTAGAGAAGGGGGGGCCGGGGAGCTGTTTTTT
-	-	TRBV12-3/TRBV12-4	TRBJ1-1	CASRTDEAFF	TGTGCCAGCAGGACAGATGAAGCTTTCTTT
TRBD1	-	TRBV20-1	TRBJ2-7	CSARAWGTGVDEQYF	TGCAGTGCTAGAGCGTGGGGGACAGGGGTCGACGAGCAGTACTTC
-	-	TRBV11-2	TRBJ2-3	CASSREGRTAVPDTQYF	TGTGCCAGCAGCCGAGAGGGGCGGACAGCCGTTCCCGATACGCAGTATTTT
-	-	TRBV20-1	TRBJ2-4	CSLKGPERIGIQYF	TGCAGTCTTAAAGGCCCGGAAAGGATCGGCATTCAGTACTTC
-	-	TRBV25-1	TRBJ2-1	CASSGHSGHEQFF	TGTGCCAGCAGTGGTCATAGCGGCCATGAGCAGTTCTTC
-	-	TRBV20-1	TRBJ1-2	CRGNRDHGYTF	TGCAGGGGGAACAGGGACCATGGCTACACCTTC
-	-	TRBV20-1	TRBJ2-7	CSSGDFYEQYF	TGCAGCTCGGGGGACTTCTACGAGCAGTACTTC
-	many	TRBV7-8	TRBJ2-3	CASSFRGETDTQYF	TGTGCCAGCAGCTTCAGGGGCGAGACAGATACGCAGTATTTT
TRBD2	few	TRBV7-2	TRBJ2-5	CASSLVGTSGSQETQYF	TGTGCCAGCAGCTTAGTAGGGACTAGCGGGAGTCAAGAGACCCAGTACTTC
-	-	TRBV21-1	TRBJ2-1	CASSKMREGGWCNEQFF	TGTGCCAGCAGCAAAATGCGGGAGGGCGGCTGGTGCAATGAGCAGTTCTTC
-	few	TRBV7-9	TRBJ1-5	CASSQGRNNQPQHF	TGTGCCAGCAGCCAGGGACGGAACAATCAGCCCCAGCATTTT
-	few	TRBV6-5	TRBJ2-5	CASSYGFRGSGETQYF	TGTGCCAGCAGTTACGGTTTTCGAGGGAGTGGAGAGACCCAGTACTTC
-	-	TRBV20-1	TRBJ1-3	CSPREFSGNTIYF	TGCAGTCCCAGGGAGTTCTCTGGAAACACCATATATTTT
TRBD2	-	TRBV5-1	TRBJ2-7	CASSTLAGVLEQYF	TGCGCCAGCAGCACACTAGCGGGAGTCCTCGAGCAGTACTTC
-	many	TRBV29-1	TRBJ2-3	CSVERAGGSSDTQYF	TGCAGCGTTGAGCGGGCTGGAGGCAGTTCAGATACGCAGTATTTT
-	-	TRBV7-9	TRBJ1-2	CASNRQGQGYTF	TGTGCCAGCAACCGGCAGGGTCAAGGCTACACCTTC
TRBD1	many	TRBV9	TRBJ1-1	CASSAHKLRQGDTEAFF	TGTGCCAGCAGCGCCCATAAATTAAGACAGGGGGACACTGAAGCTTTCTTT
-	many	TRBV20-1	TRBJ1-1	CSARDFRQRTEAFF	TGCAGTGCTAGAGATTTTCGCCAAAGGACTGAAGCTTTCTTT
-	-	TRBV3-1	TRBJ1-1	CASSRARATEAFF	TGTGCCAGCAGCCGGGCTAGGGCGACTGAAGCTTTCTTT
-	few	TRBV7-9	TRBJ2-7	CASSRGQIYEQYF	TGTGCCAGCAGCCGCGGACAGATCTACGAGCAGTACTTC
TRBD1	-	TRBV7-2	TRBJ1-4	CASSRTGTGGEKLFF	TGTGCCAGCAGCCGCACCGGGACAGGGGGTGAAAAACTGTTTTTT
TRBD1	few	TRBV6-5	TRBJ2-3	CASNWDRSTDTQYF	TGTGCCAGCAATTGGGACAGGAGCACAGATACGCAGTATTTT
-	-	TRBV7-2	TRBJ2-1	CASSLEGGTGNEQFF	TGTGCCAGCAGCTTAGAGGGTGGCACGGGGAATGAGCAGTTCTTC
-	few	TRBV7-2	TRBJ2-4	CASSLQGLLAKNIQYF	TGTGCCAGCAGCTTACAGGGGCTACTAGCCAAAAACATTCAGTACTTC
-	few	TRBV10-1	TRBJ2-2	CASSWDSSRQETGELFF	TGCGCCAGCAGTTGGGACTCCTCGAGGCAGGAGACCGGGGAGCTGTTTTTT
-	many	TRBV7-9	TRBJ2-1	CASSFHADEQFF	TGTGCCAGCAGCTTTCATGCCGATGAGCAGTTCTTC
TRBD1	few	TRBV11-2	TRBJ1-1	CASSNRFSTGGIIGAFF	TGTGCCAGCAGCAACCGATTTTCCACAGGGGGGATCATTGGAGCTTTCTTT